These T cell receptor beta chains were read from a single sample in a study of T cells in Graves' hyperthyroidism and ophthalmopathy. TCRdb re-analysed the multiplex PCR reads in MiXCR, keeping a single row per CDR3 protein. The sample consists of about 270,000 distinct CDR3 sequences, over 20% of them appearing once. The sequenced material came from blood. The receptors originated from a woman between 40 and 50 years old with Graves' ophthalmopathy. The CDR3 runs from the conserved cysteine through the conserved F or W. A D gene is named only where the DNA matches it firmly. Not all rows give a size; the values are once, few, many and, for expanded clones, a class.

j_call | clone_size | d_call | v_call | cdr3_nt | cdr3_aa
TRBJ1-2 | - | TRBD1 | TRBV6-1 | TGTGCCAGCAGTGACCCAGGGGGCCGGGGCTACACCTTC | CASSDPGGRGYTF
TRBJ2-7 | - | - | TRBV6-1 | TGTGCCAGCAGGTTGGATCGTAGCTCCTACGAGCAGTACTTC | CASRLDRSSYEQYF
TRBJ2-7 | - | TRBD1 | TRBV7-3 | TGTGCCAGCAGCTTAAGGACAGGGGGCAACTACGAGCAGTACTTC | CASSLRTGGNYEQYF
TRBJ1-5 | many | - | TRBV29-1 | TGCAGCGTTCCGGGGGACACCAATCAGCCCCAGCATTTT | CSVPGDTNQPQHF
TRBJ2-7 | many | - | TRBV5-1 | TGCGCCAGCAGCCCCCCTGGGGGCAGGGACTCCTACGAGCAGTACTTC | CASSPPGGRDSYEQYF
TRBJ1-2 | - | TRBD1 | TRBV2 | TGTGCCAGCAGTGAAGTTGGACAGGGCGCCTATGGCTACACCTTC | CASSEVGQGAYGYTF
TRBJ2-7 | many | - | TRBV20-1 | TGCAGTGCTCCAGACTCCTACGAGCAGTACTTC | CSAPDSYEQYF
TRBJ2-5 | many | - | TRBV12-5 | TGTGCTAGTGGTTTGGGGCACTCAATGGAGACCCAGTACTTC | CASGLGHSMETQYF
TRBJ1-1 | many | TRBD1 | TRBV10-3 | TGTGCCACCACGGCGGAGGGGGCTAACACTGAAGCTTTCTTT | CATTAEGANTEAFF
TRBJ1-5 | many | - | TRBV6-5 | TGTGCCAACGAGAAGGGGATATACAGGGTCAATCAGCCCCAGCATTTT | CANEKGIYRVNQPQHF
TRBJ2-7 | many | - | TRBV12-3/TRBV12-4 | TGTGCCAGCAGTTTAGGGGGTTCTTTGGATTACGAGCAGTACTTC | CASSLGGSLDYEQYF
TRBJ2-7 | many | TRBD1 | TRBV12-3/TRBV12-4 | TGTGCCAGCAGTCCCTGGGACAGGGGGGCCTACGAGCAGTACTTC | CASSPWDRGAYEQYF
TRBJ2-2 | few | TRBD2 | TRBV5-1 | TGCGCCAGCAGCCCACGCCTCGGGAGGCCGGCCGGGGAGCTGTTTTTT | CASSPRLGRPAGELFF
TRBJ2-7 | - | - | TRBV6-1 | TGTGCCAGCAGACAAATGACGGGCTCCTACGAGCAGTACTTC | CASRQMTGSYEQYF
TRBJ2-2 | many | - | TRBV5-1 | TGCGCCAGCAGCTTCGGTGGGGTATCCACCGGGGAGCTGTTTTTT | CASSFGGVSTGELFF
TRBJ2-2 | many | - | TRBV24-1 | TGTGCCACCAGTGATAAGAGGACTACTACGAACACCGGGGAGCTGTTTTTT | CATSDKRTTTNTGELFF
TRBJ1-6 | few | - | TRBV13 | TGTGCCAGCAGCTTGACAGTAGGGCCCTATAATTCACCCCTCCACTTT | CASSLTVGPYNSPLHF
TRBJ2-7 | many | - | TRBV12-3/TRBV12-4 | TGTGCCAGCAGCCCTTGGGGGGTTTTCTCCGAGCAGTACTTC | CASSPWGVFSEQYF
TRBJ1-6 | - | TRBD1 | TRBV15 | TGTGCCACCAGCAGAGAAGACAGGGTGTATTCACCCCTCCACTTT | CATSREDRVYSPLHF
TRBJ2-1 | - | TRBD2 | TRBV12-3/TRBV12-4 | TGTGCCAGCAGTCCTAGCGGGAGGGCCGGTAGGTCCTACAATGAGCAGTTCTTC | CASSPSGRAGRSYNEQFF
TRBJ1-1 | many | TRBD1 | TRBV4-1 | TGCGCCAGCAGCCGGCTCTGGCAGGGGGCGATGAACACTGAAGCTTTCTTT | CASSRLWQGAMNTEAFF
TRBJ2-1 | many | - | TRBV3-1 | TGTGCCAGCAGCCAAGGCTCTAGCGCCAACAATGAGCAGTTCTTC | CASSQGSSANNEQFF
TRBJ2-7 | - | TRBD2 | TRBV3-1 | TGTGCCAGCAGCTGGGGACTAGCGGGGATGCAGTACTTC | CASSWGLAGMQYF
TRBJ1-2 | many | TRBD1 | TRBV2 | TGTGCCAGCAGTGAAAACAGGGGAAGCTATGGCTACACCTTC | CASSENRGSYGYTF
TRBJ2-7 | few | TRBD2 | TRBV5-6 | TGTGCCAGCAGCTCCATGCAGCCGGGACTAGCGGGCTACGAGCAGTACTTC | CASSSMQPGLAGYEQYF
TRBJ1-2 | many | TRBD1 | TRBV9 | TGTGCCAGCAGTCCCGTCCGACAGGGGGTGCATGGCTACACCTTC | CASSPVRQGVHGYTF